What follows are 4 T cell receptor beta chains derived from one specimen sequenced in a study of technical replicates of blood from a handful of donors. Here immunoSEQ multiplex PCR was the method, and the copy in TCRdb shows in-frame clones only, minus some. The data contain 75,000 to 80,000 clones, 90% to 95% of them singletons. The sequenced material came from T cells isolated from PBMCs. The receptors originated from a human donor in good health.

This rearrangement joins TRBV7-9 to TRBJ2-7, with 10 bases lining up with TRBD1. The CDR3 is made up of 14 amino acids. The J segment lost 5 bases and the V segment lost 5 bases, leaving 6 bases of the junction unmatched. Germline V gene sequence: CDR1 SEHNR, CDR2 FQNEAQ (reference sequence). The CDR3 bases are TGTGCCAGCAGCAGTGGACAGGGGGACGACGAGCAGTACTTC. It translates to CASSSGQGDDEQYF.

The chain carries TRBV18 and TRBJ2-7; a possible D gene is TRBD2 (5 bases). There are 14 residues in the CDR3. V was shortened by 3 bases and J by 0 bases, with 9 bases between the two germline ends. Germline V gene data show CDR1 as KGHSH and CDR2 as LQKENI. CDR3 sequence reads: CASSPSASSYEQYF. In nucleotides, the CDR3 is TGTGCCAGCTCACCTAGCGCGTCCTCCTACGAGCAGTACTTC.

This clone was seen a few times. This rearrangement joins TRBV9 to TRBJ1-2, with 7 bases aligning to TRBD1. The germline gives CDR1 SGDLS, CDR2 YYNGEE. J gave up 2 bases and V 0 bases, and 4 bases lay outside the gene matches. The CDR3 runs 15 residues. CDR3 amino acids: CASSVVGDRNYGYTF. The CDR3 DNA follows: TGTGCCAGCAGCGTAGTGGGGGACAGAAACTATGGCTACACCTTC.

The rearrangement links TRBV27 to TRBJ2-1; TRBD2 is a possible D gene (5 bases). Trimming stripped 2 bases from V and 5 bases from J, with 10 bases between. This CDR3 contains 14 residues. Per the germline V gene, CDR1 is MNHEY and CDR2 is SMNVEV (reference sequence). CDR3 in DNA: TGTGCCAGCAGTTTAATCGGGATGGACAATGAGCAGTTCTTC. Protein product: CASSLIGMDNEQFF.